The TCR beta chain under discussion was sequenced for a study of blood T cells in healthy people across ages. All donors came from Russia, were Caucasian and healthy, and spanned ages roughly 6 to 100. Drawing of peripheral blood yielded about 9.6 milliliters from each donor. The CDR3 contains 16 residues. CDR1 is SGHTA, CDR2 FQGTGA, per germline. The ends were cut back, 1 base at V and 0 bases at J, with 13 bases in the middle. Details on this clonotype: Its antigen is currently unknown.

Whole-study findings and limits: Comparison with aged donors showed that long-lived donors had more naive CD4+ cells and higher diversity.

Together with a sample-barcoded 5' primer, a J-beta primer mix was included in a second PCR lasting 7 to 11 cycles. TCRdb reanalysed the 5' RACE reads using MiXCR and keeps one entry per CDR3 protein. The repertoire consists of about 1.1 million distinct CDR3 sequences, with about two fifths occurring once and the leading ten covering around 13%. This TCR came from a young man in good health. The sample comprised blood. The rearrangement uses TRBV7-3 and TRBJ2-7; the D is unclear. The CDR3 reads CASSLSSGALSYEQYF. CDR3 in DNA: TGTGCCAGCAGCTTAAGTTCCGGCGCCCTCTCCTACGAGCAGTACTTC.